These T cell receptor beta chains were read from a single sample in a study of radiotherapy plus CTLA-4 blockade in lung cancer. Only in-frame clones appear in the TCRdb table, and some are missing; sequencing was by immunoSEQ multiplex PCR. The table lists 110,000 or so clones, 65% to 85% of them singletons. The material was peripheral blood, obtained from a patient treated with radiotherapy plus ipilimumab. These receptors were taken from a human donor with non-small cell lung cancer who had a partial response to radiotherapy plus ipilimumab. The conserved cysteine and the conserved F or W are not part of the CDR3 here. Fields, in order: J gene, V gene, CDR3 protein.

.,TRBV9,ASSGGTGPHEQY
TRBJ2-3,TRBV27,ASSLIRTGFTTDTQY
TRBJ2-7,TRBV30,AWSSVSYEQY
TRBJ1-1,TRBV19,ASRNQGAAEAF
TRBJ2-1,TRBV4-1,ASSLRGSGGTSYNEQF
TRBJ1-2,TRBV19,ASTKRREQANYGYT
TRBJ1-5,TRBV30,AWSANRVPPQH
TRBJ1-2,TRBV19,ASSIGRNGYT
TRBJ2-1,TRBV4-2,ASSQGLAGRDEQF
TRBJ2-3,TRBV5-6,ASRLGLAGTDTQY
TRBJ1-4,TRBV19,ASSIPGQGNEKLF
TRBJ2-5,TRBV6-5,ASSYIQGSKETQY
TRBJ2-5,TRBV9,ASSVDSGRVGETQY
TRBJ2-2,TRBV5-1,ASSLGQTNTGELF
TRBJ1-4,TRBV4-2,ASSQDQATNEKLF
TRBJ1-2,TRBV29-1,SGGDRPGTGNYGYT
TRBJ2-5,TRBV7-2,ASSFGQLETQY
TRBJ2-5,TRBV25-1,ASRRTERGETQY
TRBJ2-3,TRBV5-1,ASRYNSGRGDTQY
TRBJ1-2,TRBV6-5,ASSMDSLGYT
TRBJ1-3,TRBV7-2,ASSWGRSSGNTIY
TRBJ1-1,TRBV29-1,SALPTGNTEAF
TRBJ2-7,TRBV6-6,ASSYSSNYEQY
TRBJ2-7,TRBV6-6,ASSYRDSYEQY
TRBJ1-1,TRBV19,ASSRLPGQGASEAF
TRBJ2-6,TRBV5-6,ASRQGQGSGANVLT
TRBJ1-2,TRBV18,ASSPGLDYGYT
TRBJ2-2,TRBV6-5,ASSIQRPNTGELF
TRBJ1-3,TRBV27,ASSGSGTGSRNTIY
TRBJ2-7,TRBV5-1,ASRLLAGALEQY
TRBJ2-3,TRBV4-1,ASSQSFADTQY
TRBJ1-1,TRBV5-1,ASSLGELNTEAF
TRBJ2-7,TRBV6-1,ASSGRGYEQY
TRBJ2-3,TRBV6-1,ASSEAETGITDTQY
TRBJ1-2,TRBV10-3,AIRPAGNYGYT
TRBJ2-5,TRBV9,ASSATGGREGQY
TRBJ1-2,TRBV7-8,ASSLGAGGAMDDYGYT
TRBJ2-7,TRBV7-6,ASSLGAGTPYEQY
TRBJ1-2,TRBV7-9,ASSPSYGYT
TRBJ1-5,TRBV19,ASSTTGPRGNQPQH
.,TRBV6-6,ASTRSGSPYEQY
TRBJ1-1,TRBV14,ASSQATGAGTEAF
TRBJ2-1,TRBV11-2,ASSLSLTGYNEQF
TRBJ1-2,TRBV30,AWKRAGYT
TRBJ1-1,TRBV19,ASSSGGGNTEAF
TRBJ1-1,TRBV5-1,ASSPVRGSTEAF
TRBJ1-1,TRBV28,ASSLGTGGERKAF
TRBJ1-2,TRBV5-4,ASNSLSDRGSKKT
TRBJ1-2,TRBV27,ASGLGSGGVYGYT
TRBJ2-5,TRBV7-2,ASSSTSGFQETQY
TRBJ1-5,TRBV5-8,ASSGGSLGTPNQPQH
TRBJ2-5,TRBV9,ASSVGASGSETQY
TRBJ2-4,TRBV5-1,ASSLDRNIQY
TRBJ2-2,TRBV6-1,ASSERGRPNTGELF
TRBJ1-1,TRBV20-1,SASPFEAF